These 28 T cell receptor beta chains were sequenced from one sample in a study of cytomegalovirus exposure and HLA in healthy donors. Researchers ran the PCR with 60 Vbeta and 13 Jbeta primers. Clones were read by immunoSEQ multiplex PCR, and TCRdb kept only the in-frame ones, dropping some. The data hold under 250,000 clones, with approximately 80% observed a single time. Sequencing input: PBMCs. The receptors were gathered from a boy aged 2-9 years in good health and CMV-seronegative.

Only a few counts were recorded for this clone. V is TRBV6-5 and J is TRBJ1-2, with 8 bases matching TRBD1. The V gene's germline CDR1 is MNHEY and CDR2 SVGAGI. There are 15 residues in the CDR3. Trimming cost V 6 bases and J 4 bases; bases outside gene matches: 10. The CDR3 DNA follows: TGTGCCAGCAGCGACCGAGGACAGGGAGTCTATGGCTACACCTTC. Translated: CASSDRGQGVYGYTF.

CDR3 coding DNA: TGTGCCAGCTCCCTCGGCAATCAGCCCCAGCATTTT. Its translation: CASSLGNQPQHF. The chain couples TRBV14 to TRBJ1-5; D is uncertain. The CDR3 runs to 12 residues. The ends were cut back, 8 bases at V and 2 bases at J, with 7 bases in the middle. Germline V gene data show CDR1 as SGHDN and CDR2 as FVKESK.

The chain employs TRBV18 and TRBJ1-5; no clear D gene. The CDR3 spans 16 residues. The V and J ends lost 0 bases and 2 bases respectively, with 11 bases between them. The germline CDR1 and CDR2 sequences are KGHSH and LQKENI. CDR3 coding DNA: TGTGCCAGCTCACCACCGTGGGAGAAAGGCAATCAGCCCCAGCATTTT. This codes for CASSPPWEKGNQPQHF.

This chain connects TRBV30 to TRBJ2-3, with 8 nucleotides matching TRBD2. Germline V gene sequence: CDR1 GTSNPN, CDR2 SVGIG (reference sequence). Losses at the gene ends were 8 bases for V and 0 bases for J; bases not matched to a gene: 10. The CDR3 contains 15 residues. CDR3 loop: CALGSGGPSTDTQYF. The CDR3, as DNA: TGTGCCCTCGGGAGCGGGGGACCAAGCACAGATACGCAGTATTTT.

Points on this clone: Other DNA sequences from this sample encode an identical CDR3 as well. The chain couples TRBV9 to TRBJ2-3; weak D call: TRBD2 (5 bases). CDR1 is SGDLS and CDR2 is YYNGEE in the germline V gene. This CDR3 is 15 amino acids long. V lost 0 bases, J lost 0 bases, and 8 bases lay in between. The CDR3 region has the DNA TGTGCCAGCAGCGTAGGAGGGAGCAGCACAGATACGCAGTATTTT. Translating it yields CASSVGGSSTDTQYF.

J is TRBJ1-2 and V is TRBV6-6, with TRBD1 matching 9 bases. The germline gives CDR1 MNHNY, CDR2 SVGAGI (reference sequence). The CDR3 covers 15 residues. The V segment lost 4 bases and the J segment 9 bases; nucleotides outside the gene matches: 12. Here the CDR3 DNA reads TGTGCCAGCAGTTCCCAACCGGGACAGGGTCATCGCTACACCTTC. This encodes CASSSQPGQGHRYTF.

The V and J genes are TRBV10-3 and TRBJ1-1; D possibly corresponds to TRBD1 (6 bases). The CDR3 has 16 residues. With 0 bases removed from V and 0 bases from J, the gap between germline ends came to 11 bases. Per the germline V gene, CDR1 is ENHRY and CDR2 is SYGVKD. As DNA, the CDR3 is TGTGCCATCAGTGAGTCGACATCAGGGGTGAACACTGAAGCTTTCTTT. It encodes CAISESTSGVNTEAFF.

The V gene is TRBV10-3, the J gene TRBJ2-5, with 8 bases that match TRBD1. The germline V gene encodes CDR1 ENHRY and CDR2 SYGVKD. The V gene end was trimmed by 3 bases and the J gene end by 4 bases; junction bases not matched to a gene: 10. The CDR3 contains 16 residues. The CDR3 sequence: CAISEGVRGPGETQYF. The DNA of the CDR3 is TGTGCCATCAGTGAAGGAGTCAGGGGGCCGGGAGAGACCCAGTACTTC.

The V and J genes are TRBV7-9 and TRBJ2-1, with TRBD2 identical over 11 bases. CDR1 and CDR2 from the germline V gene are SEHNR and FQNEAQ (reference sequence). This CDR3 has 16 amino acids. The V segment lost 1 base and the J segment 4 bases; nucleotides outside the gene matches: 3. The CDR3 DNA reads as TGTGCCAGCAGCTTAGTAGTAGCGGGAGGGTACAATGAGCAGTTCTTC. Its protein is CASSLVVAGGYNEQFF.

The chain is built from TRBV30 and TRBJ2-3; 8 bases are a match to TRBD2. In germline, CDR1 is GTSNPN, CDR2 SVGIG (reference sequence). The V and J ends lost 0 bases and 2 bases, in that order; junction bases with no gene match: 4. The CDR3 length is 15 residues. DNA for the CDR3: TGTGCCTGGAGTGTACTAGCGGAGCACACAGATACGCAGTATTTT. Translated, it gives CAWSVLAEHTDTQYF.

The chain carries TRBV7-2 and TRBJ1-2, with 10 bases matching TRBD1. Germline V CDR1 and CDR2: SGHTA, FQGNSA. The J segment lost 7 bases and the V segment lost 6 bases, leaving 5 bases of the junction unmatched. The length of the CDR3 is 13 residues. Here the CDR3 reads CASSPGTGAGYTF. CDR3 sequence (DNA): TGTGCCAGCAGTCCCGGGACAGGGGCTGGCTACACCTTC.

The V gene is TRBV10-3, the J gene TRBJ2-1, with 9 bases matching TRBD2. CDR1 and CDR2 from the germline V gene are ENHRY and SYGVKD. J was trimmed by 10 bases and V by 5 bases; bases with no gene match: 6. This CDR3 has 13 amino acids. The CDR3 protein is CAISPGLAWEQFF. CDR3 coding DNA: TGTGCCATCAGTCCGGGACTAGCCTGGGAGCAGTTCTTC.

The J gene is TRBJ2-3, the V gene TRBV30; a possible D gene is TRBD1 (6 bases). This CDR3 is 12 amino acids long. The V gene lost 4 bases and the J gene lost 3 bases, with 8 bases spanning the gap. Germline CDR1 and CDR2: GTSNPN and SVGIG (reference sequence). The CDR3 reads CAWNRVTDTQYF. CDR3 DNA sequence: TGTGCCTGGAACAGGGTAACAGATACGCAGTATTTT.

J is TRBJ2-4 and V is TRBV30; 7 bases map to TRBD2. The CDR3 sequence is 16 residues long. The junction had 15 bases not matched to a gene; V was cut back by 3 bases and J by 7 bases. Germline V gene sequence: CDR1 GTSNPN, CDR2 SVGIG (reference sequence). CDR3 bases: TGTGCCTGGAGCGGGGGGAACAGGAACGTTAGGAACATTCAGTACTTC. This gives the protein CAWSGGNRNVRNIQYF.

In this sample, this clone turned up once. The chain has TRBV7-8 and TRBJ2-3; D is unclear. The ends were cut back, 5 bases at V and 0 bases at J, with 12 bases in the middle. The CDR3 covers 15 residues. Germline V gene sequence: CDR1 SGHVS, CDR2 FQNEAQ. Here the CDR3 reads CASSQYPTSTDTQYF. The CDR3 nucleotides read TGTGCCAGCAGCCAATACCCGACTAGCACAGATACGCAGTATTTT.

The chain couples TRBV30 to TRBJ2-1; D may be TRBD2 (6 bases). The CDR3 totals 13 residues. Germline assignment: CDR1 GTSNPN and CDR2 SVGIG (reference sequence). The V end was cut by 2 bases, the J end by 5 bases, with 10 bases between. The CDR3 DNA reads as TGTGCCTGGAGTCGGGACTTGAACAATGAGCAGTTCTTC. Amino acids: CAWSRDLNNEQFF. The whole variable domain, filled in from reference TRBV30 and TRBJ2-1, reads SQTIHQWPATLVQPVGSPLSLECTVEGTSNPNLYWYRQAAGRGLQLLFYSVGIGQISSEVPQNLSASRPQDRQFILSSKKLLLSDSGFYLCAWSRDLNNEQFFGPGTRLTVL.

The chain carries TRBV6-1 and TRBJ1-3, with TRBD1 matching over 8 bases. After removal of 4 bases from V and 6 bases from J, the junction contained 2 bases not matched to a gene. CDR1 and CDR2 (germline): MNHNS, SASEGT. The CDR3 runs 13 residues. This CDR3 reads CASSGTGKNTIYF. The CDR3 DNA follows: TGTGCCAGCAGTGGGACAGGGAAAAACACCATATATTTT.

The V and J genes are TRBV28 and TRBJ1-2; D uncertain. Germline CDR1 MDHEN, CDR2 SYDVKM. Trimming left V 5 bases short and J 0 bases short, with 7 bases between. This CDR3 region has 13 residues. The CDR3 DNA is TGTGCCAGCAGTATACCTACTAACTATGGCTACACCTTC. Its translation: CASSIPTNYGYTF.

The genes are TRBV5-1 and TRBJ1-5; possibly TRBD1 for D (5 bases). The V gene's germline CDR1 is SGHRS and CDR2 YFSETQ. This CDR3 region has 14 residues. Deletions cut 0 bases from V and 7 bases from J, with 11 bases between. The CDR3 bases are TGCGCCAGCAGCTTGGAGGTTAGGGGACAGCCCCAGCATTTT. Protein: CASSLEVRGQPQHF.

The chain has TRBV7-8 and TRBJ2-2; 10 nucleotides match TRBD1. This CDR3 has 16 amino acids. V gave up 5 bases and J gave up 5 bases; unmatched junction bases: 8. CDR1 is SGHVS, CDR2 FQNEAQ, per germline. The DNA for the CDR3 is TGTGCCAGCAGCGCAATCCGGGACAGGGGAACCGGGGAGCTGTTTTTT. Amino acids: CASSAIRDRGTGELFF.

V is TRBV30 and J is TRBJ1-2; D gene uncertain. V was trimmed by 1 base and J by 3 bases, leaving 6 bases between them. Looked up from germline, CDR1 is GTSNPN and CDR2 is SVGIG (reference sequence). CDR3 size: 12 residues. The CDR3 protein is CAWSDRDYGYTF. For the CDR3, the DNA is TGTGCCTGGAGTGACCGCGACTATGGCTACACCTTC.

The gene calls are TRBV27 and TRBJ2-1, with D uncertain. Trimming took 5 bases from V and 0 from J, leaving 11 bases between them. The germline gives CDR1 MNHEY, CDR2 SMNVEV (reference sequence). The CDR3 is made up of 15 amino acids. The CDR3 here is CASSPSASSYNEQFF. CDR3 DNA sequence: TGTGCCAGCAGTCCATCAGCTAGCTCCTACAATGAGCAGTTCTTC.

The V and J genes are TRBV9 and TRBJ2-1; TRBD1 matches at 10 bases. Germline-derived CDR1 and CDR2 are SGDLS and YYNGEE. With 4 bases clipped from V and 8 bases from J, the junction kept 12 bases outside the gene matches. The CDR3 contains 16 residues. The CDR3 coding sequence is TGTGCCAGCAGCATCTGGGACAGGGGTGAGATACATGAGCAGTTCTTC. Its protein product is CASSIWDRGEIHEQFF.

CDR3 DNA: TGTGCCAGCAGCCCCCATCCCTACAATGAGCAGTTCTTC. Translation gives CASSPHPYNEQFF. The gene calls are TRBV9 and TRBJ2-1; no clear D gene. The V and J ends lost 4 bases and 2 bases respectively, with 7 bases between them. The CDR3 contains 13 residues. From germline, CDR1 is SGDLS and CDR2 YYNGEE. The whole variable domain, filled in from reference TRBV9 and TRBJ2-1, reads DSGVTQTPKHLITATGQRVTLRCSPRSGDLSVYWYQQSLDQGLQFLIQYYNGEERAKGNILERFSAQQFPDLHSELNLSSLELGDSALYFCASSPHPYNEQFFGPGTRLTVL.

The chain carries TRBV5-4 and TRBJ1-1; 12 bases are a match to TRBD1. The CDR3 has 17 amino acids. The trim removed 4 bases at V and 0 bases at J, leaving 7 bases unmatched. The germline gives CDR1 SGHNT, CDR2 YYREEE (reference sequence). CDR3 sequence: CASSGGTGGPLNTEAFF. Here the CDR3 DNA reads TGTGCCAGCAGCGGTGGGACAGGGGGCCCCTTGAACACTGAAGCTTTCTTT.

The chain recombines TRBV19 with TRBJ2-1; TRBD2 matches at 10 bases. J gave up 4 bases and V 7 bases, and 13 bases lay outside the gene matches. The germline CDR1 and CDR2 sequences are LNHDA and SQIVND (reference sequence). The length of the CDR3 is 17 residues. The CDR3 protein is CASTRLAGVRGYNEQFF. The CDR3 DNA reads as TGTGCCAGTACAAGGCTAGCGGGAGTCAGGGGTTACAATGAGCAGTTCTTC.

The count of this clone is one. The chain has TRBV19 and TRBJ2-7; D perhaps matches TRBD1 (6 bases). This CDR3 has 13 amino acids. V lost 6 bases, J lost 5 bases, and 14 bases lay in between. The V gene's germline CDR1 is LNHDA and CDR2 SQIVND (reference sequence). Here the CDR3 DNA reads TGTGCCAGTAGCCCGGTGGGGGCTGACGAGCAGTACTTC. Protein product: CASSPVGADEQYF. The variable domain in full, completed from reference TRBV19 and TRBJ2-7, reads DGGITQSPKYLFRKEGQNVTLSCEQNLNHDAMYWYRQDPGQGLRLIYYSQIVNDFQKGDIAEGYSVSREKKESFPLTVTSAQKNPTAFYLCASSPVGADEQYFGPGTRLTVT.

The chain links TRBV14 to TRBJ2-1; D uncertain. Trimming left V 4 bases short and J 0 bases short, with 16 bases between. Germline values: CDR1 SGHDN, CDR2 FVKESK. CDR3 size: 17 residues. The CDR3 DNA reads TGTGCCAGCAGCCCTCGTCCCGGTTTTGTCTCCTACAATGAGCAGTTCTTC. Its translation: CASSPRPGFVSYNEQFF.